The 28 T cell receptor beta chains below come from one sample, sequenced in a study of early T cells in non-severe SARS-CoV-2 infection (dated by TCRdb to the early 2020s). The method behind the library was 5' RACE. The run used a NextSeq 500. The public reads were quality trimmed at Q25 with fastp and then assembled into clones with MiXCR by TCRdb, keeping productive beta chains. Every distinct CDR3 protein forms one entry, paired with its most common genes and DNA. The sample table contains approximately 76,000 distinct CDR3 sequences; only one count was recorded for around 11% of them. The ten largest clones represent 4.7% of the sample. Specimen: whole blood. The receptor source for this set is an adult who was a healthcare worker with PCR-confirmed SARS-CoV-2 infection or an uninfected control (not recorded which).

In its sample, this clonotype was seen many times. V is TRBV10-1 and J is TRBJ1-4; weak D call: TRBD1 (5 bases). Trimming stripped 9 bases from V and 10 bases from J, with 15 bases between. The CDR3 loop spans 12 amino acids. Germline V CDR1 and CDR2: WNHNN, SYGVQD (reference sequence). CDR3 nucleotide sequence: TGCGCCAGTTCCCAGGGATCGGGAAAACTGTTTTTT. This translates into CASSQGSGKLFF.

This clonotype occurred many times. V is TRBV29-1 and J is TRBJ2-1, with D unresolved. Trimming took 6 bases from V and 6 from J, leaving 9 bases between them. Per germline, CDR1 SQVTM and CDR2 ANQGSEA. The CDR3 is 11 residues long. The CDR3 nucleotides are TGCAGCGTCCAGGACCCCAATGAGCAGTTCTTC. Translation gives CSVQDPNEQFF.

As DNA, the CDR3 is TGTGCCAGCAGTTCTCTAACACCAGGAGGGGACTACGAGCAGTACTTC. Translated: CASSSLTPGGDYEQYF. This rearrangement joins TRBV12-3 or TRBV12-4 to TRBJ2-7; D might be TRBD2 (6 bases). V was shortened by 4 bases and J by 3 bases, with 19 bases between the two germline ends. CDR3 length equals 16 residues.

This clonotype is categorized as medium-sized (0.01 to 0.1%). The V call is TRBV3-1, the J call TRBJ1-1; TRBD1 agrees at 8 bases. J was trimmed by 0 bases and V by 0 bases; bases with no gene match: 6. The CDR3 extends over 17 amino acids. Germline V lookup: CDR1 LGHDT, CDR2 YNNKEL (reference sequence). CDR3 region: CASSQDVDRGLNTEAFF. CDR3 DNA sequence: TGTGCCAGCAGCCAAGATGTCGACAGGGGTTTGAACACTGAAGCTTTCTTT.

About this clonotype itself: Being one base from a much bigger clone, this may be a read error. V and J are TRBV6-2 or TRBV6-3 and TRBJ1-1; perhaps TRBD1 as D (5 bases). The germline V gene has CDR1 MNHEY and CDR2 SVGEGT. V lost 3 bases, J lost 3 bases, and 14 bases lay in between. The CDR3 consists of 15 residues. The CDR3 nucleotides read TGTGCCAGCAGTTATATGGCCCGGGGCGACACTGAAGCTTTCTTT. Residues: CASSYMARGDTEAFF.

This chain joins TRBV5-1 and TRBJ1-1; 8 bases agree with TRBD1. The CDR3 is 15 residues long. Trimming at V came to 4 bases and at J to 4 bases, leaving 9 bases not matched to a gene. CDR1 SGHRS and CDR2 YFSETQ come from the germline V gene. CDR3 in DNA: TGCGCCAGCAGCGTGCGCACAGGGGGGAGCACTGAAGCTTTCTTT. This codes for CASSVRTGGSTEAFF.

The sample holds many counts of this clonotype. CDR3 in DNA: TGTGCCAGCAGCTCGCGGGGGGACACAGATACGCAGTATTTT. Translated: CASSSRGDTDTQYF. This rearrangement joins TRBV7-3 to TRBJ2-3; 8 positions agree with TRBD2. This CDR3 is built from 14 residues. The V gene end was trimmed by 4 bases and the J gene end by 2 bases; junction bases not matched to a gene: 2. CDR1 and CDR2 (germline): SGHTA, FQGTGA. The full variable domain, with the rest looked up from reference TRBV7-3 and TRBJ2-3, is GAGVSQTPSNKVTEKGKYVELRCDPISGHTALYWYRQSLGQGPEFLIYFQGTGAADDSGLPNDRFFAVRPEGSVSTLKIQRTERGDSAVYLCASSSRGDTDTQYFGPGTRLTVL.

This clonotype was counted a few times. The chain combines TRBV21-1 with TRBJ2-1; the tabulated D call, TRBD2, remains unverified against the DNA. TRBV21-1 corresponds to a pseudogene. The CDR3 has 17 amino acids. The CDR3 region is CASSKPWTSGVYNEQFF. The CDR3 DNA sequence: TGTGCCAGCAGCAAACCCTGGACTAGCGGGGTGTACAATGAGCAGTTCTTC.

The sample holds many counts of this clonotype. The V call is TRBV7-9, the J call TRBJ2-7; TRBD1 aligns across 12 bases. The length of the CDR3 is 15 residues. The V segment lost 4 bases and the J segment 6 bases; nucleotides outside the gene matches: 7. Per the germline V gene, CDR1 is SEHNR and CDR2 is FQNEAQ (reference sequence). The CDR3 is CASSSSGTGGGEQYF. The DNA of the CDR3 is TGTGCCAGCAGCTCCTCCGGGACAGGGGGCGGCGAGCAGTACTTC.

This clonotype was found a few times. The genes are TRBV7-2 and TRBJ1-6, with 8 bases fitting TRBD1. Germline V gene data show CDR1 as SGHTA and CDR2 as FQGNSA. Losses at the gene ends were 6 bases for V and 7 bases for J; bases not matched to a gene: 5. The CDR3 is made up of 14 amino acids. For the CDR3, the DNA is TGTGCCAGCAGACTAGGACAGGGAAATTCACCCCTCCACTTT. It yields the protein CASRLGQGNSPLHF.

This clonotype was seen repeatedly, ten times or more. This chain links TRBV7-9 with TRBJ2-3; D ambiguous. Per germline, CDR1 SEHNR and CDR2 FQNEAQ (reference sequence). CDR3 length equals 18 residues. V shed 3 bases and J shed 0 bases, with 19 bases lying between them. The CDR3 protein is CASSLSGRPALSTDTQYF. CDR3 DNA sequence: TGTGCCAGCAGCTTGTCTGGGCGCCCAGCCCTTAGCACAGATACGCAGTATTTT.

Many counts were recorded for this clonotype. This chain uses TRBV5-6 with TRBJ2-3; D unclear. This CDR3 comprises 12 residues. V lost 1 base, J lost 6 bases, and 6 bases lay in between. Germline CDR1 and CDR2: SGHDT and YYEEEE. For the CDR3, the DNA is TGTGCCAGCAGCTTGAGTGCGGATACGCAGTATTTT. It translates to CASSLSADTQYF.

This clonotype was seen ten or more times. The chain uses TRBV20-1 and TRBJ2-5; D is possibly TRBD1 or TRBD2 (5 bases each). V gave up 5 bases and J gave up 1 base, with 14 bases separating them. The CDR3 length is 14 residues. Germline-derived CDR1 and CDR2 are DFQATT and SNEGSKA (reference sequence). The CDR3 region is CSASNPGAQETQYF. CDR3 DNA sequence: TGCAGTGCTTCTAATCCCGGGGCCCAAGAGACCCAGTACTTC.

This clonotype was seen only a few times. This chain uses TRBV6-1 with TRBJ1-1; TRBD1 agrees at 11 bases. Germline assignment: CDR1 MNHNS and CDR2 SASEGT. The CDR3 loop spans 18 amino acids. The V and J ends lost 0 bases and 8 bases, in that order; junction bases with no gene match: 14. Here the CDR3 reads CASSEAYPDRGRQTEAFF. The CDR3 DNA reads as TGTGCCAGCAGTGAAGCATACCCGGACAGGGGGCGTCAAACAGAAGCTTTCTTT.

The sample holds many counts of this clonotype. This chain joins TRBV7-6 and TRBJ2-5; D assignment may be TRBD1 or TRBD2 (5 bases each). V dropped 1 base and J dropped 0 bases, with 15 bases sitting between them. This CDR3 has 17 amino acids. Germline V gives CDR1 SGHVS, CDR2 FNYEAQ. CDR3 coding DNA: TGTGCCAGCAGCTTAGAAGCGCAGGGAGAGTACCAAGAGACCCAGTACTTC. Protein product: CASSLEAQGEYQETQYF.

This clonotype was counted between two and nine times. This chain links TRBV18 with TRBJ2-3; 7 nucleotides line up with TRBD1. Trimming took 5 bases from V and 4 from J; bases not matched to a gene: 12. The CDR3 sequence is 16 residues long. CDR1 and CDR2 (germline): KGHSH, LQKENI. CDR3 nucleotides: TGTGCCAGCTCAAAACTCCCGGGACAGCCATCAGATACGCAGTATTTT. It translates to CASSKLPGQPSDTQYF.

This clonotype was picked up a small number of times. V is TRBV9 and J is TRBJ2-2; D not resolved. V shed 2 bases and J shed 1 base, with 9 bases lying between them. Germline-derived CDR1 and CDR2 are SGDLS and YYNGEE. The CDR3 spans 15 residues. CDR3 in DNA: TGTGCCAGCAGCGTGGGTAGCCGGAACACCGGGGAGCTGTTTTTT. It yields the protein CASSVGSRNTGELFF.

This clonotype occurred a few times. This chain joins TRBV10-3 and TRBJ2-2, with D hard to call. CDR3 length: 13 residues. Trimming pared 7 bases from V and 1 base from J, leaving 7 bases between. Germline V gene data show CDR1 as ENHRY and CDR2 as SYGVKD. The CDR3, as DNA: TGTGCCATCATCTCAGGGAACACCGGGGAGCTGTTTTTT. Translation: CAIISGNTGELFF.

In its sample, this clonotype was seen many times. This chain connects TRBV6-5 to TRBJ2-7; 7 positions match TRBD1. V shed 2 bases and J 1 base; nucleotides not matched to a gene: 2. Germline assignment: CDR1 MNHEY and CDR2 SVGAGI. The CDR3 is made up of 14 amino acids. CDR3 region: CASSYRGLSYEQYF. CDR3 coding DNA: TGTGCCAGCAGTTACAGGGGGCTATCCTACGAGCAGTACTTC.

At least ten counts were recorded for this clonotype. The chain uses TRBV5-1 and TRBJ1-3; D remains unclear. Trimming removed 0 bases at V and 7 bases at J, with 5 bases between. This CDR3 has 12 amino acids. CDR1 and CDR2 (germline): SGHRS, YFSETQ. CDR3 protein: CASSLGRNTIYF. The CDR3 region has the DNA TGCGCCAGCAGCTTGGGTCGTAACACCATATATTTT.

The chain combines TRBV2 with TRBJ2-3, with a weak D call TRBD1 (5 bases). V lost 10 bases and J lost 3, with 17 bases in between. Germline loops: CDR1 SNHLY, CDR2 FYNNEI. The CDR3 length is 14 residues. The CDR3 DNA reads as TGTGCCATCTGGTCTGGGGCGAGGACAGATACGCAGTATTTT. It codes for CAIWSGARTDTQYF.

This clonotype was counted only a few times. The J gene is TRBJ2-7, the V gene TRBV12-3 or TRBV12-4; D remains ambiguous. The CDR3 loop spans 16 amino acids. V shed 5 bases and J shed 2 bases, with 19 bases lying between them. The CDR3 protein is CASSPKSGLQPYEQYF. The CDR3 DNA follows: TGTGCCAGCAGTCCCAAGTCCGGGCTCCAGCCCTACGAGCAGTACTTC.

The chain couples TRBV7-2 to TRBJ2-5; TRBD2 matches at 8 bases. Germline CDR1 reads SGHTA; CDR2 reads FQGNSA. V shed 3 bases, J shed 1 base, and the junction held 1 base outside the gene matches. The CDR3 sequence is 14 residues long. CDR3 nucleotide sequence: TGTGCCAGCAGCTTTAGCGGGGTCCAAGAGACCCAGTACTTC. This sequence encodes CASSFSGVQETQYF.

At least ten counts were recorded for this clonotype. CDR3 nucleotide sequence: TGTGCCAGCAGACGGTCTGGGTCGAGCACAGATACGCAGTATTTT. This translates into CASRRSGSSTDTQYF. This chain connects TRBV27 to TRBJ2-3; the D is unclear. The germline CDR1 and CDR2 sequences are MNHEY and SMNVEV (reference sequence). The V end was cut by 6 bases, the J end by 0 bases, with 13 bases between. This CDR3 contains 15 residues.

This clonotype was seen a few times. The chain joins TRBV19 to TRBJ1-1, with D possibly matching TRBD1 (6 bases). Germline V lookup: CDR1 LNHDA, CDR2 SQIVND (reference sequence). The V end was cut by 7 bases, the J end by 1 base, with 19 bases between. This CDR3 is 16 amino acids long. The CDR3 reads CASMTSVRDKNTEAFF. CDR3 nucleotide sequence: TGTGCCAGTATGACAAGCGTCCGGGACAAGAACACTGAAGCTTTCTTT.

This clonotype came up many times. This chain joins TRBV6-1 and TRBJ2-2, with no clear D. V dropped 6 bases and J dropped 1 base, with 6 bases sitting between them. The CDR3 runs 13 residues. Germline CDR1 reads MNHNS; CDR2 reads SASEGT. The CDR3 protein is CASRPENTGELFF. CDR3 bases: TGTGCCAGCAGGCCAGAGAACACCGGGGAGCTGTTTTTT.

This chain links TRBV2 with TRBJ2-2, with D perhaps matching TRBD1 (5 bases). Trimming removed 9 bases at V and 7 bases at J, with 18 bases between. CDR1 SNHLY and CDR2 FYNNEI come from the germline V gene. The CDR3 length is 14 residues. In DNA, the CDR3 is TGTGCCAGTACCCCCCGCCGACAGAGCGGGGAGCTGTTTTTT. It is translated as CASTPRRQSGELFF.

This clonotype was recorded a few times. DNA of the CDR3: TGTGCCAGCAGTTTATTGCCAGGGACGTACGGCTACACCTTC. It specifies CASSLLPGTYGYTF. The V call is TRBV12-3 or TRBV12-4, the J call TRBJ1-2; D is perhaps TRBD1 (5 bases). Trimming took 2 bases from V and 8 from J, leaving 15 bases between them. The CDR3 spans 14 residues.